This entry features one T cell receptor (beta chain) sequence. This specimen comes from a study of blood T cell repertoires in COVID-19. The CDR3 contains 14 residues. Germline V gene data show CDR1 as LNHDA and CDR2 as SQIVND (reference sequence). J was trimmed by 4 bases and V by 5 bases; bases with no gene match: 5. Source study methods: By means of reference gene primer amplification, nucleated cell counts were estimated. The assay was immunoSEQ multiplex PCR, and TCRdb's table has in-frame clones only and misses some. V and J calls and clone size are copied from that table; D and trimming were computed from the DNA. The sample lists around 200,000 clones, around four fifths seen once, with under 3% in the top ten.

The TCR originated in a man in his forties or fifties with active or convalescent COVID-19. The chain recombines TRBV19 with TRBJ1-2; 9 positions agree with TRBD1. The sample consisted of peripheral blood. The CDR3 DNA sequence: TGTGCCAGTAGTCCGGGACAGGGCCGCTATGGCTACACCTTC. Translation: CASSPGQGRYGYTF.